The 25 T cell receptor beta chains below were found in one sample sequenced in a study of cytomegalovirus exposure and HLA in healthy donors. The PCR was carried out with 60 Vbeta primers and 13 Jbeta primers. The data were produced by immunoSEQ multiplex PCR, yet TCRdb's version contains in-frame clones alone and is incomplete. Of fewer than 200,000 clones in the sample, 80% are singletons; the top ten hold under 5%. Sample: PBMCs. These receptor sequences come from a woman aged 45-60 years in good health and CMV-seropositive.

The chain is built from TRBV6-5 and TRBJ1-2; no definite D call. V lost 0 bases, J lost 8 bases, and 13 bases lay in between. From germline, CDR1 is MNHEY and CDR2 SVGAGI. There are 14 residues in the CDR3. CDR3 loop: CASSYSGSPGGYTF. The CDR3, as DNA: TGTGCCAGCAGTTACTCGGGGAGTCCGGGGGGCTACACCTTC.

V gene TRBV7-2 combines with J gene TRBJ2-7; D ambiguous. In germline, CDR1 is SGHTA, CDR2 FQGNSA. V lost 3 bases to trimming and J lost 3 bases, with 15 bases between them. The CDR3 spans 15 residues. The CDR3 sequence is CASSLGRTEIYEQYF. The CDR3 DNA is TGTGCCAGCAGCTTGGGCAGAACGGAAATCTACGAGCAGTACTTC.

The sample holds a few counts of this clone. The chain couples TRBV19 to TRBJ1-2; no definite D call. V was clipped by 1 base and J by 8 bases, with 8 bases between them. This CDR3 region has 12 residues. Germline CDR1 LNHDA, CDR2 SQIVND (reference sequence). DNA for the CDR3: TGTGCCAGTAGTATAGGAGGGAAAGGCTACACCTTC. Protein: CASSIGGKGYTF.

This clone was observed a few times. This sequence joins TRBV5-1 and TRBJ1-2; 9 positions agree with TRBD1. Unmatched junction bases numbered 8, after V lost 0 bases and J lost 5 bases. This CDR3 spans 16 amino acids. Germline V gene lookup returns CDR1 SGHRS and CDR2 YFSETQ. CDR3 in DNA: TGCGCCAGCAGCTTGGTCGGGGACAGGGAAGGATATGGCTACACCTTC. Its protein product is CASSLVGDREGYGYTF.

This clone was found a few times. The J gene is TRBJ1-5, the V gene TRBV19, with TRBD1 identical over 9 bases. The CDR3 is 15 amino acids. V was pared by 6 bases and J by 6 bases, with 9 bases of the junction left unmatched. The germline CDR1 and CDR2 sequences are LNHDA and SQIVND (reference sequence). CDR3 sequence: CASRVDRGLTQPQHF. The CDR3, as DNA: TGTGCCAGTAGGGTGGACAGGGGTTTGACTCAGCCCCAGCATTTT.

This chain joins TRBV7-2 and TRBJ1-2; 7 bases map to TRBD1. Germline V CDR1 and CDR2: SGHTA, FQGNSA. Trimming cost V 3 bases and J 4 bases; bases outside gene matches: 11. The CDR3 extends over 16 amino acids. The CDR3 DNA is TGTGCCAGCAGCTTGATACAGGGGCGGACTGGCTATGGCTACACCTTC. Encoded protein: CASSLIQGRTGYGYTF.

The genes are TRBV5-1 and TRBJ2-5; TRBD1 might be the D (6 bases). The CDR3 consists of 15 residues. The germline CDR1 and CDR2 sequences are SGHRS and YFSETQ. V dropped 0 bases and J dropped 0 bases, with 9 bases sitting between them. CDR3 sequence (DNA): TGCGCCAGCAGCTTGGCTCAGGGGTACCAAGAGACCCAGTACTTC. It yields the protein CASSLAQGYQETQYF.

V usage is TRBV7-9 and J usage is TRBJ1-4, with 7 bases identical to TRBD1. Germline CDR1 is SEHNR and CDR2 is FQNEAQ (reference sequence). The CDR3 is made up of 14 amino acids. V shed 2 bases, J shed 6 bases, and the junction held 3 bases outside the gene matches. The CDR3 is CASSLRQGDEKLFF. CDR3 coding DNA: TGTGCCAGCAGCTTACGGCAGGGGGATGAAAAACTGTTTTTT.

This clone has only a few counts. The rearrangement uses TRBV28 and TRBJ2-6; the match to TRBD1 covers 7 bases. The ends lost 5 bases at V and 0 bases at J; junction bases unmatched: 4. This CDR3 spans 16 amino acids. Germline CDR1 is MDHEN and CDR2 is SYDVKM. The chain's CDR3 is CASSPGQLSGANVLTF. CDR3 sequence (DNA): TGTGCCAGCAGTCCGGGACAGCTCTCTGGGGCCAACGTCCTGACTTTC. Variable domain in full (rest from reference TRBV28 and TRBJ2-6): DVKVTQSSRYLVKRTGEKVFLECVQDMDHENMFWYRQDPGLGLRLIYFSYDVKMKEKGDIPEGYSVSREKKERFSLILESASTNQTSMYLCASSPGQLSGANVLTFGAGSRLTVL.

This clone showed up just a few times. V and J are TRBV7-9 and TRBJ2-3; 8 bases match TRBD2. Per the germline V gene, CDR1 is SEHNR and CDR2 is FQNEAQ (reference sequence). CDR3 size: 16 residues. With 6 bases clipped from V and 5 bases from J, the junction kept 13 bases outside the gene matches. The CDR3 sequence: CASRLSTGGPGDTQYF. For the CDR3, the DNA is TGTGCCAGCAGACTCTCTACGGGAGGGCCTGGAGATACGCAGTATTTT.

The chain joins TRBV10-3 to TRBJ1-2; D is undetermined. The V end lost 0 bases, the J end lost 0 bases, and 11 bases lay between the germline ends. The V gene's germline CDR1 is ENHRY and CDR2 SYGVKD. The CDR3 extends over 16 amino acids. This chain's CDR3 is CAISESGGNANYGYTF. CDR3 coding DNA: TGTGCCATCAGTGAGTCGGGAGGGAATGCTAACTATGGCTACACCTTC.

This clone was detected a few times. The gene calls are TRBV11-2 and TRBJ2-5, with a weak D call TRBD2 (5 bases). The CDR3 extends over 15 amino acids. Between the trimmed V and J ends, which lost 0 bases and 2 bases, there was a span of 10 bases. Germline loops: CDR1 SGHAT, CDR2 FQNNGV. In nucleotides, the CDR3 is TGTGCCAGCAGCTTAGATGCGAGGGATCAAGAGACCCAGTACTTC. Protein sequence: CASSLDARDQETQYF.

This clone was counted between two and nine times. The rearrangement joins TRBV6-6 to TRBJ2-5; D possibly corresponds to TRBD2 (7 bases). The CDR3 totals 16 residues. CDR1 and CDR2 from the germline V gene are MNHNY and SVGAGI (reference sequence). V dropped 0 bases and J dropped 10 bases, with 21 bases sitting between them. The CDR3 bases are TGTGCCAGCAGTTACTCGTTCCAGGGGCTAAGGGAGGGCCAGTACTTC. Translated, it gives CASSYSFQGLREGQYF.

CDR3 bases: TGTGCCAGCATGTCAGGGGGCGCCTACGAGCAGTACTTC. It encodes CASMSGGAYEQYF. V and J are TRBV6-5 and TRBJ2-7, with TRBD1 identical over 8 bases. CDR3 length: 13 amino acids. From germline, CDR1 is MNHEY and CDR2 SVGAGI. The ends lost 7 bases at V and 2 bases at J; junction bases unmatched: 4.

This chain joins TRBV21-1 and TRBJ2-7; the table assigns TRBD1, which was not confirmed against the DNA. TRBV21-1 is flagged as a pseudogene. This CDR3 comprises 18 residues. Here the CDR3 DNA reads TGTGCCAGCAGCAAAGCCGTAATGGACAGGGGGCGCTTGAACGAGCAGTACTTC. Translated, it gives CASSKAVMDRGRLNEQYF.

This CDR3 reads CASSQANSGGYNEQFF. DNA for the CDR3: TGCGCCAGCAGCCAAGCTAACTCGGGGGGTTACAATGAGCAGTTCTTC. The J gene is TRBJ2-1, the V gene TRBV4-1, with 7 bases identical to TRBD2. Germline lookup yields CDR1 MGHRA and CDR2 YSYEKL. V lost 1 base and J lost 4; bases outside the gene matches: 7. The CDR3 is 16 amino acids.

About this clone: As the CDR3 is not closed by the conserved phenylalanine or tryptophan, this likely results from a read error. The rearrangement uses TRBV5-8 and TRBJ1-4; D is ambiguous. CDR3 length equals 15 residues. Germline V gives CDR1 SGHTS, CDR2 YDEGEE. V was pared by 2 bases and J by 2 bases, with 10 bases between. CDR3 protein: CASSFQGSTNEKLFL. CDR3 nucleotides: TGTGCCAGCAGCTTCCAAGGGTCGACTAATGAAAAACTGTTTCTT.

The V gene is TRBV7-9, the J gene TRBJ2-1, with a possible D match to TRBD2 (6 bases). The V gene's germline CDR1 is SEHNR and CDR2 FQNEAQ (reference sequence). This CDR3 has 14 residues. V was trimmed by 7 bases and J by 10 bases, leaving 20 bases between them. For the CDR3, the DNA is TGTGCCAGCATAAGGGATGGAGGGACCGTAGAGCAGTTCTTC. It encodes CASIRDGGTVEQFF.

The chain links TRBV6-5 to TRBJ1-4; D ambiguous. CDR1 and CDR2 (germline): MNHEY, SVGAGI. The CDR3 runs 15 residues. Trimming took off 6 bases at V and 6 bases at J, with 17 bases between the two ends. The CDR3 is CASSDKSGWDEKLFF. In nucleotides, the CDR3 is TGTGCCAGCAGCGACAAAAGCGGGTGGGATGAAAAACTGTTTTTT.

The chain has TRBV30 and TRBJ2-7, with D perhaps matching TRBD1 (6 bases). From germline, CDR1 is GTSNPN and CDR2 SVGIG (reference sequence). The CDR3 loop spans 16 amino acids. The CDR3 DNA is TGTGTAATGGGGTGGAGAAGAACAGGGAGCTCCTACGAGCAGTACTTC. Translating it yields CVMGWRRTGSSYEQYF. Variable domain in full (rest from reference TRBV30 and TRBJ2-7): SQTIHQWPATLVQPVGSPLSLECTVEGTSNPNLYWYRQAAGRGLQLLFYSVGIGQISSEVPQNLSASRPQDRQFILSSKKLLLSDSGFYLCVMGWRRTGSSYEQYFGPGTRLTVT.

The chain carries TRBV7-8 and TRBJ1-1, with a weak D call TRBD1 (5 bases). In germline, CDR1 is SGHVS, CDR2 FQNEAQ. The ends were cut back, 3 bases at V and 4 bases at J, with 12 bases in the middle. This CDR3 is built from 14 residues. In DNA, the CDR3 is TGTGCCAGCAGCTTCCAGGGTTTGTCCACTGAAGCTTTCTTT. Its protein product is CASSFQGLSTEAFF.

This chain connects TRBV2 to TRBJ2-2; 8 nucleotides line up with TRBD2. The CDR3 contains 15 residues. After removal of 5 bases from V and 3 bases from J, the junction contained 5 bases not matched to a gene. Germline V CDR1 and CDR2: SNHLY, FYNNEI. The CDR3 is CASSLNGGDTGELFF. The CDR3 DNA reads as TGTGCCAGCAGTTTGAACGGGGGGGACACCGGGGAGCTGTTTTTT.

The genes are TRBV28 and TRBJ2-3; the D gene is possibly TRBD1 (5 bases). Germline V lookup: CDR1 MDHEN, CDR2 SYDVKM. CDR3 size: 16 residues. Trimming cost V 1 base and J 1 base, with 12 bases left between them. CDR3 bases: TGTGCCAGCAGTTTATTTAGTTTAGGGGGCACAGATACGCAGTATTTT. It encodes CASSLFSLGGTDTQYF.

Only one count was recorded for this clone. The J gene is TRBJ2-3, the V gene TRBV19, with 8 bases that match TRBD1. Germline V gene sequence: CDR1 LNHDA, CDR2 SQIVND (reference sequence). CDR3 length: 15 residues. Losses at the gene ends were 7 bases for V and 1 base for J; bases not matched to a gene: 7. CDR3 region: CASMLTGDGTDTQYF. DNA for the CDR3: TGTGCCAGTATGTTGACAGGGGACGGCACAGATACGCAGTATTTT.

The chain joins TRBV5-1 to TRBJ2-2; 7 bases agree with TRBD1. V shed 7 bases, J shed 0 bases, and the junction held 0 bases outside the gene matches. The CDR3 sequence is 13 residues long. From germline, CDR1 is SGHRS and CDR2 YFSETQ. The CDR3 DNA reads TGCGCCAGCGGGACAGCGAACACCGGGGAGCTGTTTTTT. Translation: CASGTANTGELFF. The full variable domain, rest sourced from reference TRBV5-1 and TRBJ2-2, is KAGVTQTPRYLIKTRGQQVTLSCSPISGHRSVSWYQQTPGQGLQFLFEYFSETQRNKGNFPGRFSGRQFSNSRSEMNVSTLELGDSALYLCASGTANTGELFFGEGSRLTVL.